This TCR beta chain was retrieved from a study of cytomegalovirus exposure and HLA in healthy donors. PCR was performed using 60 Vbeta and 13 Jbeta primers. The protocol was immunoSEQ multiplex PCR, while the TCRdb copy is restricted to in-frame clones and leaves out a portion. This sample has some 150,000 clones, with about 80% found just once. The count of this clone is one. Germline V gene lookup returns CDR1 SGHDT and CDR2 YYEEEE. V was pared by 4 bases and J by 8 bases, with 15 bases between. The CDR3 loop spans 13 amino acids. V gene TRBV5-6 combines with J gene TRBJ1-2; no definite D call. The material sequenced was PBMCs. The clonotype originates from a man aged 30 to 45 in good health and CMV-seropositive. The CDR3 loop reads CASSRYGKEGYTF. CDR3 in DNA: TGTGCCAGCAGCCGTTACGGAAAGGAGGGCTACACCTTC.